This TCR beta chain was sequenced during a study of blood T cells in healthy people across ages. With 9 bases clipped from V and 2 bases from J, the junction kept 6 bases outside the gene matches. The germline V gene encodes CDR1 SGHTA and CDR2 FQGTGA. The CDR3 extends over 14 amino acids. Using a J-beta primer mix together with a sample-barcoded 5' primer, a second PCR was run for about 6 to 11 cycles. A tag from a template-switch adaptor with 12 random nucleotides marked each cDNA molecule. TCRdb reanalysed the 5' RACE reads using MiXCR and keeps one entry per CDR3 protein. This sample carries roughly 800,000 distinct CDR3 sequences, around 25% of them seen once, and the ten largest clones take under 4.5%. These data also featured in a second study, about T cells of mothers and their children. According to that study: The authors used all extracted RNA for cDNA synthesis, at approximately 1.5 ug per 15 ul. Second-PCR amplification with M1S added sample barcodes and 2-4 random nucleotides.

The TCR was taken from a boy aged 10-17 years in good health. The chain joins TRBV7-3 to TRBJ2-2, with 7 bases aligning to TRBD2. Material: blood. The CDR3 coding sequence is TGTGCCAGTAAACGGGACTATAACACCGGGGAGCTGTTTTTT. This sequence encodes CASKRDYNTGELFF.